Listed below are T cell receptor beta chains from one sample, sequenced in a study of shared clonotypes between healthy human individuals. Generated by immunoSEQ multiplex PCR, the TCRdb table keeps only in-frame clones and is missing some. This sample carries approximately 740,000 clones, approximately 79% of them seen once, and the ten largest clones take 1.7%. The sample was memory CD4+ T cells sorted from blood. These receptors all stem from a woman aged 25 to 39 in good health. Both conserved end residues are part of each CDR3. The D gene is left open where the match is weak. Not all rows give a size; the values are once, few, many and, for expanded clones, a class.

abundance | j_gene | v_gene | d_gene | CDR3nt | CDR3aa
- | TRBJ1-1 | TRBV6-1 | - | TGTGCCAGCAGTGCGGCAGGGCAACCTGAAGCTTTCTTT | CASSAAGQPEAFF
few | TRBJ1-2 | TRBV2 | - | TGTGCCAGCAGTATGACAGGCCATTTGAACTATGGCTACACCTTC | CASSMTGHLNYGYTF
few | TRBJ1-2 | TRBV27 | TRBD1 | TGTGCCAGCAGTTCAACGACAGGGCGTTTTATTGGCTACACCTTC | CASSSTTGRFIGYTF
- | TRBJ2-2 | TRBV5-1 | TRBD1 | TGCGCCAGTCAAACAGGGGACACCGGGGAGCTGTTTTTT | CASQTGDTGELFF
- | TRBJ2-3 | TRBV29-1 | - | TGCAGCGTTCAAAGGACAGTAGCGACAGATACGCAGTATTTT | CSVQRTVATDTQYF
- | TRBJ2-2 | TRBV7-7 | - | TGTGCCAGCAGCTTAGTCGTCGGGAACACCGGGGAGCTGTTTTTT | CASSLVVGNTGELFF
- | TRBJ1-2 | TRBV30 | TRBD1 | TGTGCCTGGAGTGCTACCGGGACAGGCGCAAACTATGGCTACACCTTC | CAWSATGTGANYGYTF
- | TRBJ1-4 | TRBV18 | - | TGTGCCAGCTCACCACAGGGTGTCGAGGAACTGTTTTTT | CASSPQGVEELFF
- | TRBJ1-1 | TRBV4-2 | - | TGTGCCAGCAGCCAAGGTGGGGTTATGAACACTGAAGCTTTCTTT | CASSQGGVMNTEAFF
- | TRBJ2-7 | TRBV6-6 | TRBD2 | TGTGCCAGCAGTTACTCCCGGACTAGTGCCTACGAGCAGTACTTC | CASSYSRTSAYEQYF